This TCR beta chain was obtained from a study of vaccination and CD4 T cells after COVID-19. The treatment is: roughly nine-day PBMC culture with coronavirus spike peptide pools or control peptides (ViraFEST assay). Per well, two million PBMCs were cultured in the presence of roughly 9.1 IU/ml IL-2 and around 11 ug/ml peptide pools. It was on days 3 and 7 that half the medium was replaced with fresh IL-2 medium. Per germline, CDR1 DFQATT and CDR2 SNEGSKA (reference sequence). The CDR3 runs to 13 residues. V was clipped by 1 base and J by 8 bases, with 11 bases between them. On this clonotype: Its matching antigen is unknown.

Sequencing of cultured CD4+ T cell DNA used the Oncomine TCR Beta short-read assay. TCRdb fed the PCR reads into MiXCR, producing one record per CDR3 protein. The profile covers roughly 16,000 distinct CDR3 sequences, with 45% to 55% appearing a single time and approximately 12% taken by the ten largest. This TCR derives from a human donor who had recovered from COVID-19. Sequenced: CD4+ T cells from blood, cultured in vitro. The chain combines TRBV20-1 with TRBJ2-2, with a tentative D call TRBD2 (6 bases). The CDR3 here is CSARAGVSGELFF. The CDR3 DNA reads as TGCAGTGCTAGAGCGGGGGTTAGTGGGGAGCTGTTTTTT.